What follows are 24 T cell receptor beta chains derived from one specimen sequenced in a study of blood T cell repertoires in COVID-19. Generated by immunoSEQ multiplex PCR, the TCRdb table keeps only in-frame clones and is missing some. The profile shows around 310,000 clones, 85% to 90% of them singletons. Sequenced material: PBMCs or T cells enriched from blood (not recorded which). Receptor source: a woman in her twenties or thirties who had recovered from COVID-19.

The rearrangement joins TRBV10-3 to TRBJ2-7, with TRBD1 identical over 9 bases. The germline gives CDR1 ENHRY, CDR2 SYGVKD. The V gene end was trimmed by 10 bases and the J gene end by 5 bases; junction bases not matched to a gene: 9. This CDR3 has 13 amino acids. CDR3 bases: TGTGCCACCGACAGGGGGTCATTCCACGAGCAGTACTTC. It is translated as CATDRGSFHEQYF.

The chain links TRBV11-2 to TRBJ2-2; D possibly corresponds to TRBD2 (5 bases). V was clipped by 1 base and J by 3 bases, with 12 bases between them. Germline V gene sequence: CDR1 SGHAT, CDR2 FQNNGV. CDR3 length equals 16 residues. This CDR3 is CASSLGLAADTGELFF. As DNA, the CDR3 is TGTGCCAGCAGCTTAGGGCTAGCAGCCGACACCGGGGAGCTGTTTTTT.

V is TRBV3-1 (or the pseudogene TRBV3-2) and J is TRBJ2-1; perhaps TRBD1 as D (5 bases). In germline, CDR1 is LGHDT, CDR2 YNNKEL (reference sequence). There are 15 residues in the CDR3. V was shortened by 3 bases and J by 0 bases, with 9 bases between the two germline ends. This CDR3 is CASSQDISSYNEQFF. CDR3 DNA sequence: TGTGCCAGCAGCCAGGACATTAGCTCCTACAATGAGCAGTTCTTC.

The chain couples TRBV28 to TRBJ2-3, with a tentative D call TRBD1 (5 bases). Trimming cost V 1 base and J 4 bases, with 12 bases left between them. The germline CDR1 and CDR2 sequences are MDHEN and SYDVKM. The CDR3 contains 15 residues. The CDR3 reads CASSLSGNTADTQYF. Written as DNA, the CDR3 is TGTGCCAGCAGTTTATCAGGGAATACGGCAGATACGCAGTATTTT.

This chain uses TRBV7-3 with TRBJ1-1, with D perhaps matching TRBD1 (6 bases). This CDR3 has 13 residues. Germline values: CDR1 SGHTA, CDR2 FQGTGA. The V end lost 5 bases, the J end lost 7 bases, and 14 bases lay between the germline ends. The CDR3 DNA is TGTGCCAGCAGCCCCCACAGGGAGGGTGAAGCTTTCTTT. Its translation is CASSPHREGEAFF.

In this sample, this clone turned up a few times. The CDR3: CASSNHVPTQEAFF. The CDR3 DNA sequence: TGTGCCAGCAGTAACCATGTCCCTACCCAAGAAGCTTTCTTT. The chain is built from TRBV6-2 or TRBV6-3 and TRBJ1-1; D not certain. The V gene's germline CDR1 is MNHEY and CDR2 SVGEGT. The CDR3 is 14 amino acids. V was clipped by 5 bases and J by 8 bases, with 18 bases between them.

The V call is TRBV19, the J call TRBJ2-1; a weak D match, TRBD1 (6 bases). V was shortened by 11 bases and J by 0 bases, with 20 bases between the two germline ends. The CDR3 consists of 16 residues. Germline CDR1 LNHDA, CDR2 SQIVND (reference sequence). CDR3 in DNA: TGTGCCTCCTCGCTTAGGGGACAAGTCTCCTACAATGAGCAGTTCTTC. It specifies CASSLRGQVSYNEQFF.

The chain carries TRBV5-8 and TRBJ1-2; TRBD1 matches 10 bases. J lost 4 bases, V lost 4 bases, and 10 bases had no gene match. CDR1 and CDR2 from the germline V gene are SGHTS and YDEGEE. The CDR3 loop spans 16 amino acids. The CDR3 spells CASSHETGGAGYGYTF. CDR3 nucleotides: TGTGCCAGCAGCCACGAGACAGGGGGCGCTGGCTATGGCTACACCTTC.

The rearrangement uses TRBV7-2 and TRBJ2-1, with 7 bases lining up with TRBD1. V lost 10 bases to trimming and J lost 4 bases; unmatched junction nucleotides: 10. CDR3 size: 14 residues. Looked up from germline, CDR1 is SGHTA and CDR2 is FQGNSA. The CDR3 protein is CATRPTGAYNEQFF. In DNA form, the CDR3 reads TGTGCCACCCGACCCACAGGGGCATACAATGAGCAGTTCTTC. The full variable domain, with the rest looked up from reference TRBV7-2 and TRBJ2-1, is GAGVSQSPSNKVTEKGKDVELRCDPISGHTALYWYRQSLGQGLEFLIYFQGNSAPDKSGLPSDRFSAERTGGSVSTLTIQRTQQEDSAVYLCATRPTGAYNEQFFGPGTRLTVL.

The chain combines TRBV30 with TRBJ1-5; the D is unclear. The CDR3 sequence is 14 residues long. Germline V gene lookup returns CDR1 GTSNPN and CDR2 SVGIG (reference sequence). V lost 2 bases and J 0 bases, leaving 8 bases between the germline ends. CDR3 nucleotides: TGTGCCTGGAGTCGGGGTTATAGCAATCAGCCCCAGCATTTT. This encodes CAWSRGYSNQPQHF.

The table lists this clone with a few counts. The same CDR3 arises from other DNA sequences in this sample as well. The CDR3, as DNA: TGTGCCAGTAGTATCGCGGGTGGGACCGGGGAGCTGTTTTTT. It yields the protein CASSIAGGTGELFF. The genes are TRBV19 and TRBJ2-2, with D possibly TRBD2 on 5 matching bases. Germline V lookup: CDR1 LNHDA, CDR2 SQIVND (reference sequence). The ends were cut back, 3 bases at V and 5 bases at J, with 10 bases in the middle. The CDR3 consists of 14 residues.

The chain links TRBV2 to TRBJ2-7; D might be TRBD1 (6 bases). The CDR3 consists of 15 residues. CDR1 and CDR2 (germline): SNHLY, FYNNEI. V was pared by 3 bases and J by 2 bases, with 14 bases between. CDR3 sequence reads: CASSDWQGPTYEQYF. The CDR3 DNA sequence: TGTGCCAGCAGTGACTGGCAGGGGCCTACCTACGAGCAGTACTTC.

This chain uses TRBV10-3 with TRBJ1-2; the D is unclear. Germline loops: CDR1 ENHRY, CDR2 SYGVKD. The germline V and J ends were trimmed by 9 bases and 3 bases, with 17 bases remaining between them. This CDR3 contains 14 residues. CDR3 in DNA: TGTGCCATATACTCGGGCCTAGCGCACTATGGCTACACCTTC. Translation: CAIYSGLAHYGYTF.

The chain couples TRBV5-6 to TRBJ1-2; 7 nucleotides line up with TRBD1. The CDR3 loop spans 14 amino acids. The V gene's germline CDR1 is SGHDT and CDR2 YYEEEE. The V and J ends lost 5 bases and 2 bases, in that order; junction bases with no gene match: 6. The CDR3 DNA reads TGTGCCAGCAGGTTGAGGGGGCCCAACTATGGCTACACCTTC. It is translated as CASRLRGPNYGYTF. The entire variable domain, with the rest obtained from reference TRBV5-6 and TRBJ1-2, is as follows: DAGVTQSPTHLIKTRGQQVTLRCSPKSGHDTVSWYQQALGQGPQFIFQYYEEEERQRGNFPDRFSGHQFPNYSSELNVNALLLGDSALYLCASRLRGPNYGYTFGSGTRLTVV.

The chain carries TRBV12-5 and TRBJ1-5; the match to TRBD1 covers 8 bases. The V segment lost 1 base and the J segment 7 bases; nucleotides outside the gene matches: 6. CDR1 LGHNT and CDR2 FRNRAP come from the germline V gene. The CDR3 is 15 amino acids. The CDR3 sequence: CASGLADRGRQPQHF. Written as DNA, the CDR3 is TGTGCTAGTGGTTTGGCAGACAGGGGAAGGCAGCCCCAGCATTTT.

This chain connects TRBV18 to TRBJ1-4, with TRBD1 as a possible D gene (6 bases). This CDR3 contains 15 residues. The V and J ends lost 3 bases and 8 bases respectively, with 16 bases between them. The V gene's germline CDR1 is KGHSH and CDR2 LQKENI. The CDR3 spells CASSPLTGGEEKLFF. The CDR3 DNA is TGTGCCAGCTCACCTCTGACAGGAGGAGAGGAAAAACTGTTTTTT.

This clone appeared a single time. The chain recombines TRBV4-3 with TRBJ2-2; D possibly corresponds to TRBD1 (5 bases). The CDR3 contains 15 residues. CDR1 is LGHNA and CDR2 is YSLEER in the germline V gene. The V end lost 4 bases, the J end lost 3 bases, and 12 bases lay between the germline ends. CDR3 nucleotide sequence: TGCGCCAGCAGCCTCAGAACACAGGACACCGGGGAGCTGTTTTTT. Translating it yields CASSLRTQDTGELFF.

The chain combines TRBV29-1 with TRBJ2-1, with TRBD1 matching 7 bases. V gave up 4 bases and J gave up 4 bases; unmatched junction bases: 1. The CDR3 covers 12 residues. In germline, CDR1 is SQVTM, CDR2 ANQGSEA. In DNA, the CDR3 is TGCAGCGTTGGGGGACAGTACAATGAGCAGTTCTTC. It codes for CSVGGQYNEQFF.

The V gene is TRBV18, the J gene TRBJ1-1; the D gene is possibly TRBD1 (6 bases). Germline V CDR1 and CDR2: KGHSH, LQKENI. The CDR3 has 14 residues. Trimming cost V 3 bases and J 9 bases, with 17 bases left between them. The CDR3 protein is CASSPGQQNGKAFF. CDR3 coding DNA: TGTGCCAGCTCACCCGGACAGCAAAATGGGAAAGCTTTCTTT.

The rearrangement links TRBV7-2 to TRBJ2-5; 7 bases are shared with TRBD2. The trim removed 3 bases at V and 4 bases at J, leaving 5 bases unmatched. The CDR3 covers 14 residues. Germline lookup yields CDR1 SGHTA and CDR2 FQGNSA. CDR3 nucleotide sequence: TGTGCCAGCAGCTTGGTGGGAGGGCCAGAGACCCAGTACTTC. It yields the protein CASSLVGGPETQYF.

The rearrangement uses TRBV2 and TRBJ1-2; unclear D gene. The V gene lost 5 bases and the J gene lost 9 bases, with 16 bases spanning the gap. From germline, CDR1 is SNHLY and CDR2 FYNNEI. CDR3 size: 13 residues. The CDR3 sequence is CASSLIISPRYTF. The CDR3 DNA follows: TGTGCCAGCAGTCTAATTATCTCCCCTCGCTACACCTTC.

The V and J genes are TRBV28 and TRBJ2-6; TRBD1 is a possible D gene (6 bases). V shed 5 bases and J shed 0 bases, with 11 bases lying between them. This CDR3 has 16 amino acids. CDR1 and CDR2 from the germline V gene are MDHEN and SYDVKM. Here the CDR3 DNA reads TGTGCCAGCAGTCCCGGACAGCCCTCTGGGGCCAACGTCCTGACTTTC. Translating gives CASSPGQPSGANVLTF.

The rearrangement joins TRBV28 to TRBJ1-1; a weak D match, TRBD1 (6 bases). Germline assignment: CDR1 MDHEN and CDR2 SYDVKM. The CDR3 contains 14 residues. The V and J ends lost 6 bases and 4 bases respectively, with 15 bases between them. This CDR3 reads CASRTGQSVTEAFF. The CDR3 nucleotides are TGTGCCAGCAGAACAGGACAGTCGGTCACTGAAGCTTTCTTT.

The CDR3 DNA follows: TGTGCCAGCAGGGGGGACAGGGGTAAAAACACTGAAGCTTTCTTT. Translating gives CASRGDRGKNTEAFF. This chain uses TRBV5-4 with TRBJ1-1; 10 bases match TRBD1. CDR1 and CDR2 (germline): SGHNT, YYREEE (reference sequence). The CDR3 contains 15 residues. Trimming cost V 5 bases and J 2 bases; bases outside gene matches: 6.